What follows are 18 T cell receptor beta chains derived from one specimen sequenced in a study of T-cell memory formation after mild COVID-19. TCRdb recomputed calls from the 5' RACE reads with MiXCR, one row per CDR3 protein. The sample lists about 200,000 distinct CDR3 sequences, just over 9.5% seen once, with 3.5% in the top ten. Sequenced input: PBMCs or a T cell subset sorted from them (not recorded which). These receptors came from a man between 18 and 35 years old who had mild COVID-19 (a few samples of this study predate the infection). Cell type and time point are not known.

The chain has TRBV20-1 and TRBJ2-3; D may be TRBD1 (6 bases). Germline CDR1 reads DFQATT; CDR2 reads SNEGSKA (reference sequence). The germline V and J ends were trimmed by 3 bases and 11 bases, with 24 bases remaining between them. The CDR3 consists of 15 residues. CDR3: CSASSTEGTLFQQYF. Here the CDR3 DNA reads TGCAGTGCTAGTTCTACCGAGGGGACATTGTTCCAGCAGTATTTT.

This clonotype was seen more than once but under ten times. The J gene is TRBJ2-3, the V gene TRBV6-1; 8 positions agree with TRBD2. The CDR3 covers 14 residues. The germline V gene has CDR1 MNHNS and CDR2 SASEGT. The V and J ends lost 8 bases and 2 bases, in that order; junction bases with no gene match: 6. The CDR3 region is CASVAGGDTDTQYF. CDR3 nucleotide sequence: TGTGCCAGCGTGGCGGGGGGCGACACAGATACGCAGTATTTT.

This clonotype showed up just a few times. The chain links TRBV6-5 to TRBJ2-7; 9 bases match TRBD1. From germline, CDR1 is MNHEY and CDR2 SVGAGI. The CDR3 covers 15 residues. The trim removed 2 bases at V and 3 bases at J, leaving 5 bases unmatched. CDR3 bases: TGTGCCAGCAGTTACAGGACAGGGGCAGGCTACGAGCAGTACTTC. It yields the protein CASSYRTGAGYEQYF.

The chain is built from TRBV6-2 or TRBV6-3 and TRBJ2-1, with D hard to call. Germline-derived CDR1 and CDR2 are MNHEY and SVGEGT. V was cut by 2 bases and J by 5 bases, with 7 bases left in between. The CDR3 loop spans 13 amino acids. The CDR3 reads CASSYRENNEQFF. CDR3 in DNA: TGTGCCAGCAGTTACAGGGAAAACAATGAGCAGTTCTTC.

V is TRBV19 and J is TRBJ2-5, with 7 positions matching TRBD1. Trimming took 6 bases from V and 2 from J; bases not matched to a gene: 3. The CDR3 has 13 amino acids. Per the germline V gene, CDR1 is LNHDA and CDR2 is SQIVND (reference sequence). CDR3 coding DNA: TGTGCCAGTAGGGGGACAGCACAAGAGACCCAGTACTTC. As protein: CASRGTAQETQYF.

The chain employs TRBV6-5 and TRBJ1-4; perhaps TRBD1 as D (6 bases). V was trimmed by 7 bases and J by 8 bases, leaving 14 bases between them. Germline V gene lookup returns CDR1 MNHEY and CDR2 SVGAGI. This CDR3 spans 13 amino acids. The CDR3 coding sequence is TGTGCCAGCAAGGGGGGGGGCTCGGAAAAACTGTTTTTT. The encoded protein is CASKGGGSEKLFF.

This clonotype was recorded a few times. The chain carries TRBV7-8 and TRBJ1-6, with a tentative D call TRBD1 (5 bases). With 4 bases removed from V and 3 bases from J, the gap between germline ends came to 16 bases. The CDR3 is made up of 17 amino acids. Per the germline V gene, CDR1 is SGHVS and CDR2 is FQNEAQ. This CDR3 reads CASSSGGRRFYNSPLHF. For the CDR3, the DNA is TGTGCCAGCAGCTCCGGGGGAAGACGGTTCTATAATTCACCCCTCCACTTT.

This clonotype was seen ten or more times. The chain is built from TRBV19 and TRBJ2-7, with TRBD2 identical over 8 bases. Looked up from germline, CDR1 is LNHDA and CDR2 is SQIVND (reference sequence). V dropped 3 bases and J dropped 2; count of bases not matched to a gene: 12. This CDR3 has 17 amino acids. The CDR3 is CASSILKGAGVAYEQYF. In DNA, the CDR3 is TGTGCCAGTAGTATTCTTAAGGGAGCGGGGGTCGCCTACGAGCAGTACTTC.

The chain carries TRBV10-3 and TRBJ2-3, with 7 bases identical to TRBD2. In germline, CDR1 is ENHRY, CDR2 SYGVKD. The CDR3 spans 15 residues. V dropped 6 bases and J dropped 0; count of bases not matched to a gene: 6. The CDR3 DNA reads TGTGCCATCAGAGGCGGGGGAGCTAGCACAGATACGCAGTATTTT. This translates into CAIRGGGASTDTQYF.

This clonotype was found many times. V and J are TRBV5-1 and TRBJ2-1, with unresolved D. CDR1 is SGHRS, CDR2 YFSETQ, per germline. The V end was cut by 1 base, the J end by 1 base, with 12 bases between. The CDR3 consists of 16 residues. Here the CDR3 DNA reads TGCGCCAGCAGCTTGAAGCTAGGGCAGTCCTACAATGAGCAGTTCTTC. Amino acids: CASSLKLGQSYNEQFF.

V is TRBV7-3 and J is TRBJ2-2; 9 bases are a match to TRBD1. This CDR3 has 15 residues. J was trimmed by 7 bases and V by 5 bases; bases with no gene match: 8. From germline, CDR1 is SGHTA and CDR2 FQGTGA. In DNA, the CDR3 is TGTGCCAGCAGCCTTACCGGGACAGGGTACGGGGAGCTGTTTTTT. Protein: CASSLTGTGYGELFF.

The rearrangement links TRBV9 to TRBJ2-7; the D gene is possibly TRBD2 (5 bases). Trimming cost V 2 bases and J 0 bases, with 12 bases left between them. The CDR3 is made up of 15 amino acids. CDR1 is SGDLS, CDR2 YYNGEE, per germline. CDR3 sequence reads: CASSVGGPCSYEQYV. The CDR3 DNA reads as TGTGCCAGCAGCGTCGGCGGGCCCTGCTCCTACGAGCAGTACGTC.

The J gene is TRBJ2-7, the V gene TRBV6-1; a weak D match, TRBD2 (5 bases). The CDR3 consists of 13 residues. The V gene's germline CDR1 is MNHNS and CDR2 SASEGT. Trimming stripped 2 bases from V and 2 bases from J, with 7 bases between. The CDR3 sequence: CASSEWEPYEQYV. The DNA for the CDR3 is TGTGCCAGCAGTGAATGGGAGCCCTACGAGCAGTACGTC.

This chain uses TRBV7-2 with TRBJ2-3; 12 bases line up with TRBD2. This CDR3 is 17 amino acids long. CDR1 SGHTA and CDR2 FQGNSA come from the germline V gene. The junction had 5 bases not matched to a gene; V was cut back by 4 bases and J by 0 bases. CDR3 coding DNA: TGTGCCAGCAGCTCCCCTAGCGGGGGGGCGAGCACAGATACGCAGTATTTT. It encodes CASSSPSGGASTDTQYF.

The chain couples TRBV5-1 to TRBJ1-2; D is unresolved. The CDR3 contains 14 residues. V gave up 5 bases and J gave up 4 bases, with 15 bases separating them. Germline lookup yields CDR1 SGHRS and CDR2 YFSETQ. CDR3 sequence reads: CASRPDDTVYGYTF. For the CDR3, the DNA is TGCGCCAGCAGACCTGATGACACCGTCTATGGCTACACCTTC.

The V and J genes are TRBV10-3 and TRBJ2-3, with 8 bases lining up with TRBD2. Germline lookup yields CDR1 ENHRY and CDR2 SYGVKD. This CDR3 has 11 residues. Trimming cost V 10 bases and J 6 bases; bases outside gene matches: 3. CDR3 nucleotides: TGTGCCACGACTAGCGCCGATACGCAGTATTTT. Encoded protein: CATTSADTQYF.

This clonotype was detected ten times or more. The chain is built from TRBV12-3 or TRBV12-4 and TRBJ1-2; no reliable D call. Trimming pared 0 bases from V and 7 bases from J, leaving 12 bases between. This CDR3 has 14 amino acids. The CDR3 sequence: CASSLARGKGGYTF. The CDR3 DNA reads TGTGCCAGCAGTTTAGCCCGGGGAAAGGGTGGCTACACCTTC.

This clonotype was counted only a few times. This rearrangement joins TRBV7-3 to TRBJ2-1; D perhaps matches TRBD1 (5 bases). Deletions cut 2 bases from V and 6 bases from J, with 8 bases between. The CDR3 extends over 13 amino acids. Looked up from germline, CDR1 is SGHTA and CDR2 is FQGTGA. The CDR3, as DNA: TGTGCCAGCAGCTTAGGGGCAGCCAATGAGCAGTTCTTC. Encoded protein: CASSLGAANEQFF. The whole variable domain, filled in from reference TRBV7-3 and TRBJ2-1, reads GAGVSQTPSNKVTEKGKYVELRCDPISGHTALYWYRQSLGQGPEFLIYFQGTGAADDSGLPNDRFFAVRPEGSVSTLKIQRTERGDSAVYLCASSLGAANEQFFGPGTRLTVL.